Described below is a single TCR beta chain sequence and its context. Per germline, CDR1 SEHNR and CDR2 FQNEAQ (reference sequence). The CDR3 covers 12 residues. V lost 3 bases to trimming and J lost 5 bases, with 7 bases between them. The data are from a study of blood T cell repertoires in COVID-19. Using immunoSEQ multiplex PCR, the repertoire was profiled, and TCRdb retains in-frame clones only, with some absent. The repertoire holds about 210,000 clones, with 75% to 90% as singletons. Either two negative PCRs, clearance, or symptom resolution qualified Cohort 3 donors as recovered. The V call is TRBV7-9, the J call TRBJ1-1, with unresolved D. This receptor was identified in a middle-aged man who had recovered from COVID-19. Sequencing used PBMCs or T cells enriched from blood (not recorded which). This CDR3 reads CASSFGYTEAFF. The CDR3 DNA reads TGTGCCAGCAGCTTCGGTTATACTGAAGCTTTCTTT. The variable domain in full, with the rest retrieved from reference TRBV7-9 and TRBJ1-1, is DTGVSQNPRHKITKRGQNVTFRCDPISEHNRLYWYRQTLGQGPEFLTYFQNEAQLEKSRLLSDRFSAERPKGSFSTLEIQRTEQGDSAMYLCASSFGYTEAFFGQGTRLTVV.